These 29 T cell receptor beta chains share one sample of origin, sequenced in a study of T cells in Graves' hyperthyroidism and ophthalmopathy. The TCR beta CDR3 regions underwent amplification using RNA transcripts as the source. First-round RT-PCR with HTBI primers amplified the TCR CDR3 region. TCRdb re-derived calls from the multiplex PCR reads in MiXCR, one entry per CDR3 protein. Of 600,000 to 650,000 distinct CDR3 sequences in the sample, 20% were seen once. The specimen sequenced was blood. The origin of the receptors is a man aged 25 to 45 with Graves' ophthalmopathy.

The CDR3 DNA reads as TGCAGTGGAACTAGCGGGGCTACTAGCACAGATACGCAGTATTTT. Residues: CSGTSGATSTDTQYF. This sequence joins TRBV20-1 and TRBJ2-3; TRBD2 matches at 10 bases. The junction had 7 bases not matched to a gene; V was cut back by 7 bases and J by 0 bases. The CDR3 is made up of 15 amino acids. Looked up from germline, CDR1 is DFQATT and CDR2 is SNEGSKA (reference sequence).

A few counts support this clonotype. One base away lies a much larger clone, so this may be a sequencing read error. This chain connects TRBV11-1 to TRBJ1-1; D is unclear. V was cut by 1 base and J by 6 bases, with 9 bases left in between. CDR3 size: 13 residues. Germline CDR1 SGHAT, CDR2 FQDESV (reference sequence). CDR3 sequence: CASSLDSYAEAFF. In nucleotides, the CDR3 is TGTGCCAGCAGCTTAGATTCTTACGCTGAAGCTTTCTTT.

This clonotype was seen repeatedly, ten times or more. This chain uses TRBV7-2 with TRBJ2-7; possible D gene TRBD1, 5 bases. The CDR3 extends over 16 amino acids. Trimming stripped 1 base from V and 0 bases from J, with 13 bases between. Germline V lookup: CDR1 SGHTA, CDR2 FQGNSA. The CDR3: CASSLDRGKNSYEQYF. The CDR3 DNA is TGTGCCAGCAGCTTAGATAGGGGAAAAAACTCCTACGAGCAGTACTTC.

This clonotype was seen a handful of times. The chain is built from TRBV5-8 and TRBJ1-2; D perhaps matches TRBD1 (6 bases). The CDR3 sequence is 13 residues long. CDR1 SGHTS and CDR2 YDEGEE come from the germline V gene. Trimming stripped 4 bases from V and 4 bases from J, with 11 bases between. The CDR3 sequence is CASSVQGFYGYTF. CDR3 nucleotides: TGTGCCAGCAGCGTTCAGGGGTTCTATGGCTACACCTTC.

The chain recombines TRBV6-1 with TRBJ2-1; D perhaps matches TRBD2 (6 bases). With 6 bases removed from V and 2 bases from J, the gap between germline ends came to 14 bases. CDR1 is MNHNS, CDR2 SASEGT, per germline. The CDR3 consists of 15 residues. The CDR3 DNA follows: TGTGCCAGCAGGGCGGGATCTTTGGCCTACAATGAGCAGTTCTTC. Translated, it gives CASRAGSLAYNEQFF.

CDR3 region: CASSYGTGGTDTQYF. The CDR3 DNA reads TGTGCCAGCAGTTACGGGACAGGGGGCACAGATACGCAGTATTTT. This chain joins TRBV6-2 or TRBV6-3 and TRBJ2-3; 10 positions match TRBD1. The CDR3 extends over 15 amino acids. Germline CDR1 reads MNHEY; CDR2 reads SVGEGT. After removal of 2 bases from V and 1 base from J, the junction contained 0 bases not matched to a gene.

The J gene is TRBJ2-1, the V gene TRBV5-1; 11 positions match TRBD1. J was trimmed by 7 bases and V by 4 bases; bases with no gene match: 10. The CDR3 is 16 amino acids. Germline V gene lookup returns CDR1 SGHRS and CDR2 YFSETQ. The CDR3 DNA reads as TGCGCCAGCAGCCCAATTGGGACAGGGGGAGGGAATGAGCAGTTCTTC. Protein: CASSPIGTGGGNEQFF.

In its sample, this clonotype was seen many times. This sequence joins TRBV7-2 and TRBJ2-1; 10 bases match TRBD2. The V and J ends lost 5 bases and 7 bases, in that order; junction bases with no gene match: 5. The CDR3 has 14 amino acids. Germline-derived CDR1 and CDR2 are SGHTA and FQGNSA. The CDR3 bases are TGTGCCAGCAGCCCAAGACTAGCGGGTAATGAGCAGTTCTTC. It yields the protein CASSPRLAGNEQFF.

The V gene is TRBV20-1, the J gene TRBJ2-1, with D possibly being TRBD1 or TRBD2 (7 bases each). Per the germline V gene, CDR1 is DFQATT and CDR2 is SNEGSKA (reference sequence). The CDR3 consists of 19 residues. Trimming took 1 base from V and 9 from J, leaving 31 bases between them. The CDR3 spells CSARALQGEREHANGEQFF. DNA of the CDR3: TGCAGTGCTAGAGCCCTCCAGGGGGAGCGGGAACACGCTAATGGTGAGCAGTTCTTC.

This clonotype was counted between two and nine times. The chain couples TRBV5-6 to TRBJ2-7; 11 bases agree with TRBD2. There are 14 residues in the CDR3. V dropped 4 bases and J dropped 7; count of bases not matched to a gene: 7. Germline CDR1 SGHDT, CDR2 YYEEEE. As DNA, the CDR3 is TGTGCCAGCAGCGGGGGACTAGCGGCTTTTGAGCAGTACTTC. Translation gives CASSGGLAAFEQYF.

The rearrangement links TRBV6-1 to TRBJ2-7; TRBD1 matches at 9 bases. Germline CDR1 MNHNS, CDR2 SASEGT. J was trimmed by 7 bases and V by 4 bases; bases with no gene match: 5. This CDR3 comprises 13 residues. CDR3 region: CASSAGQGGEQYF. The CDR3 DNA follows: TGTGCCAGCAGTGCGGGACAGGGAGGAGAGCAGTACTTC.

The DNA for the CDR3 is TGTGCCAGCAGTTTTGGTGCAGGGGTTTACTACGAGCAGTACTTC. It specifies CASSFGAGVYYEQYF. V is TRBV28 and J is TRBJ2-7; tentatively, D is TRBD1 (6 bases). The ends were cut back, 3 bases at V and 3 bases at J, with 15 bases in the middle. Germline lookup yields CDR1 MDHEN and CDR2 SYDVKM. This CDR3 contains 15 residues.

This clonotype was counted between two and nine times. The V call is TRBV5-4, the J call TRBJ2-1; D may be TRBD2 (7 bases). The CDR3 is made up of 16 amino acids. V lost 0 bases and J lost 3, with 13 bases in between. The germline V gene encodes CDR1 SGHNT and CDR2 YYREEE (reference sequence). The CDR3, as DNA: TGTGCCAGCAGCTTGGGTTCGGGGGGCATCTACAATGAGCAGTTCTTC. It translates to CASSLGSGGIYNEQFF. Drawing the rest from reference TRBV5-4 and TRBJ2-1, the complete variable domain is ETGVTQSPTHLIKTRGQQVTLRCSSQSGHNTVSWYQQALGQGPQFIFQYYREEENGRGNFPPRFSGLQFPNYSSELNVNALELDDSALYLCASSLGSGGIYNEQFFGPGTRLTVL.

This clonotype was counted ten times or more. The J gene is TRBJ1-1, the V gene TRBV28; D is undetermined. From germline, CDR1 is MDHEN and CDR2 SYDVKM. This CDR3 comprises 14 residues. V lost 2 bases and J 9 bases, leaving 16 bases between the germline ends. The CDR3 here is CASSLPLLDGKAFF. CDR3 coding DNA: TGTGCCAGCAGTTTACCTCTCTTGGACGGGAAAGCTTTCTTT.

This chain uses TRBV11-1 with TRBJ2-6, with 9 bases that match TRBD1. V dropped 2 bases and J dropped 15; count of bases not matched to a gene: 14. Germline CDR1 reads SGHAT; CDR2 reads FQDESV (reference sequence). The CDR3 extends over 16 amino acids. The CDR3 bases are TGTGCCAGCAGCTTACTTTCCGGGACAGGGAGTCAAGGCCTGACTTTC. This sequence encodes CASSLLSGTGSQGLTF. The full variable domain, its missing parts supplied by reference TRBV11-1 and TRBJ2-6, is EAEVAQSPRYKITEKSQAVAFWCDPISGHATLYWYRQILGQGPELLVQFQDESVVDDSQLPKDRFSAERLKGVDSTLKIQPAELGDSAMYLCASSLLSGTGSQGLTFGAGSRLTVL.

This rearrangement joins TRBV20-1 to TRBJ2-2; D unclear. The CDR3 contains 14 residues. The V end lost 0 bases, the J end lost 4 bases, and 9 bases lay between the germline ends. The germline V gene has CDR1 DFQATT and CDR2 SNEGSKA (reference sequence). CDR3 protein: CSAREVRSTGELFF. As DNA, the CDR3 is TGCAGTGCTAGAGAGGTCAGGAGCACCGGGGAGCTGTTTTTT.

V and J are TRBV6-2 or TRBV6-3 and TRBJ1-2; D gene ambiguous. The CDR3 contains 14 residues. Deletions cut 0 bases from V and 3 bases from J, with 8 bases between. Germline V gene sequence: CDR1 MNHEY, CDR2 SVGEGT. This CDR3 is CASSYSLADYGYTF. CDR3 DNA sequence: TGTGCCAGCAGTTACTCGCTAGCAGACTATGGCTACACCTTC.

CDR3 DNA: TGCGCCAGCTCAGGGCCGGGACAGGGTATGGACGGGGAGCTGTTTTTT. Protein sequence: CASSGPGQGMDGELFF. V and J are TRBV5-1 and TRBJ2-2; TRBD1 aligns across 9 bases. The CDR3 length is 16 residues. Per the germline V gene, CDR1 is SGHRS and CDR2 is YFSETQ. J lost 7 bases, V lost 7 bases, and 14 bases had no gene match.

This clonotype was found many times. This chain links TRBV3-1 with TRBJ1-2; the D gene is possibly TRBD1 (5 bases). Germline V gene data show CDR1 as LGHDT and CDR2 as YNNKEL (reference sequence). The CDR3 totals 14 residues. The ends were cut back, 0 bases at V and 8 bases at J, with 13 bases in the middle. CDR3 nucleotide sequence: TGTGCCAGCAGCCAAGATTATGCAGGGCGCGGCTACACCTTC. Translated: CASSQDYAGRGYTF.

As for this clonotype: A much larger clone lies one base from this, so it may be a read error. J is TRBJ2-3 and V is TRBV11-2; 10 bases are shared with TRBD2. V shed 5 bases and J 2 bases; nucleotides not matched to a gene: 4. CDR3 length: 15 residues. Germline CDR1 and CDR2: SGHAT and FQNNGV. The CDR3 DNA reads TGTGCCAGCAGCCCCGGGACTAGCGACACAGATACGCAGTATTTT. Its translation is CASSPGTSDTDTQYF. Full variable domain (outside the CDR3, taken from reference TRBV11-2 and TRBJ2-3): EAGVAQSPRYKIIEKRQSVAFWCNPISGHATLYWYQQILGQGPKLLIQFQNNGVVDDSQLPKDRFSAERLKGVDSTLKIQPAKLEDSAVYLCASSPGTSDTDTQYFGPGTRLTVL.

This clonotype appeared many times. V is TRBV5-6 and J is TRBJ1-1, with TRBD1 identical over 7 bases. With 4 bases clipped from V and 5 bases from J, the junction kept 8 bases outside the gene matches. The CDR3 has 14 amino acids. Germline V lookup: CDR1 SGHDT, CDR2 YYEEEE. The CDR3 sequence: CASSLDREGTEAFF. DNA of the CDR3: TGTGCCAGCAGCCTTGACAGGGAGGGAACTGAAGCTTTCTTT.

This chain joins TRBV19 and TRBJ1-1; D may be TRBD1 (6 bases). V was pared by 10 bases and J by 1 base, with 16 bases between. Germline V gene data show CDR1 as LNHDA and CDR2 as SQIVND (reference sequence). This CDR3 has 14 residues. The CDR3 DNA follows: TGTGCCACTTCAATAGCGGGGGCGAACACTGAAGCTTTCTTT. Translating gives CATSIAGANTEAFF.

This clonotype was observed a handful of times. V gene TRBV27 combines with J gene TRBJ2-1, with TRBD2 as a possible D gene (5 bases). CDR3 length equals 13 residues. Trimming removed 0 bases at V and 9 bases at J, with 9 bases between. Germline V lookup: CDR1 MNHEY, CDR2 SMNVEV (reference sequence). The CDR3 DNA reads TGTGCCAGCAGTTTATCGTTACTAGGTGAGCAGTTCTTC. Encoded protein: CASSLSLLGEQFF.

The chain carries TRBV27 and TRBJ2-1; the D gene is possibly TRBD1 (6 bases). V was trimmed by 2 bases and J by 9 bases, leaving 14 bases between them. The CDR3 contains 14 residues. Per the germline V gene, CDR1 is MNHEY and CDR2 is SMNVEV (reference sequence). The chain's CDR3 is CASSLSQGQGEQFF. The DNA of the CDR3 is TGTGCCAGCAGTTTAAGCCAGGGGCAGGGTGAGCAGTTCTTC.

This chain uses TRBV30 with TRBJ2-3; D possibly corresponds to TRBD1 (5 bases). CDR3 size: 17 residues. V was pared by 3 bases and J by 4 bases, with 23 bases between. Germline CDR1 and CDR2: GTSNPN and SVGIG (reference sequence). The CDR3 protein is CAWSPPDRPLGADTQYF. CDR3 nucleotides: TGTGCCTGGAGCCCCCCCGACAGACCCCTTGGGGCAGATACGCAGTATTTT.

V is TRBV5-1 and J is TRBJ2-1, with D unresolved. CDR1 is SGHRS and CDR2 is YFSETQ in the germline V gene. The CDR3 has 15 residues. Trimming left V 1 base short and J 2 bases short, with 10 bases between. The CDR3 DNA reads TGCGCCAGCAGCTTGCGGTGGGCCACCTACAATGAGCAGTTCTTC. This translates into CASSLRWATYNEQFF.

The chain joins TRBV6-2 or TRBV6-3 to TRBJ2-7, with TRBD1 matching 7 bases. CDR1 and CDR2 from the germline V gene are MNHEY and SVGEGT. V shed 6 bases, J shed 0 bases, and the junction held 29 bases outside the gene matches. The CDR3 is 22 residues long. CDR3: CASRAGTDLFSANPPGSYEQYF. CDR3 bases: TGTGCCAGCAGAGCCGGGACAGACTTATTCTCGGCCAACCCGCCGGGCTCCTACGAGCAGTACTTC.

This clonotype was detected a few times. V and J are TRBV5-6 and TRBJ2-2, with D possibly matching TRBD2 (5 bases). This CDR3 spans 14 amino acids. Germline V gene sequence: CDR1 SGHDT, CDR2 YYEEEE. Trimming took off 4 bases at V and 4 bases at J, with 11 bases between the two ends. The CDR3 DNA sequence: TGTGCCAGCAGCCTCCAAAGCGGCACCGGGGAGCTGTTTTTT. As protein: CASSLQSGTGELFF.

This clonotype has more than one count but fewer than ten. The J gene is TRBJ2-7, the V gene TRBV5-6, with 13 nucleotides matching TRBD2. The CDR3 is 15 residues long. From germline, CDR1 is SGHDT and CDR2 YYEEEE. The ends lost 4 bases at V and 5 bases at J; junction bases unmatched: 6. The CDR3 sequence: CASSTTSGRLHEQYF. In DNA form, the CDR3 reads TGTGCCAGCAGCACGACTAGCGGGAGGCTCCACGAGCAGTACTTC. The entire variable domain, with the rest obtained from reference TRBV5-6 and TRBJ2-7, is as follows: DAGVTQSPTHLIKTRGQQVTLRCSPKSGHDTVSWYQQALGQGPQFIFQYYEEEERQRGNFPDRFSGHQFPNYSSELNVNALLLGDSALYLCASSTTSGRLHEQYFGPGTRLTVT.